This T cell receptor (beta chain) is drawn from a study of blood T cell repertoires in COVID-19. Looking at the study overall: Sites across the United States, Italy and Spain contributed samples from acute and convalescent COVID-19. Sample material is recorded as cDNA or gDNA derived from T cells, B-cell-depleted T cells, or PBMCs.

Using immunoSEQ multiplex PCR, the repertoire was profiled, and TCRdb retains in-frame clones only, with some absent. This table has more than 85,000 clones, around 80% appearing once. V was clipped by 6 bases and J by 10 bases, with 12 bases between them. CDR1 and CDR2 (germline): MNHEY, SVGAGI. This CDR3 region has 12 residues. The sample was peripheral blood. The TCR sequence derives from a man in his 60s with active or convalescent COVID-19. V is TRBV6-5 and J is TRBJ1-4, with D possibly being TRBD1 (5 bases). CDR3 coding DNA: TGTGCCAGCAGGCGGGACCTGGGAAAACTGTTTTTT. This gives the protein CASRRDLGKLFF.